The clone carrying this T cell receptor (beta chain) was found a few times. TCRdb re-called the RT-PCR reads through MiXCR, storing one row per CDR3 protein. The sample has hundreds of thousands of distinct CDR3 sequences, 16% seen once. The data were obtained in a study of patients and donors after allogeneic stem cell transplantation. This CDR3 contains 17 residues. The rearrangement uses TRBV21-1 and TRBJ2-2; the table's D call, TRBD1, was not checked against the DNA. TRBV21-1 is classified as a pseudogene. Material for sequencing was blood, either unsorted or a sorted T cell fraction (not recorded which). This clonotype was sampled from a human donor who was either an allogeneic HSCT recipient or a stem cell or donor lymphocyte infusion donor (not recorded which). It is not recorded whose cells these are; they may come from a transplant donor. The CDR3 spells CASSVHLSGGGTGELFF. The DNA of the CDR3 is TGTGCCAGCAGCGTCCACTTAAGCGGAGGGGGCACCGGGGAGCTGTTTTTT.